This TCR beta chain was recorded in a study of PD-1 blockade in mismatch repair-deficient tumors. Study-wide findings and caveats: After pembrolizumab, tumor-resident clones rose rapidly, then generally contracted before radiologic responses.

Note on this clone: No antigen is known for it.

Only in-frame clones appear in the TCRdb table, and some are missing; sequencing was by immunoSEQ multiplex PCR. The table shows about 130,000 clones, with 85% to 90% occurring only once. The V gene lost 3 bases and the J gene lost 5 bases, with 6 bases spanning the gap. The CDR3 runs to 12 residues. Germline V gene lookup returns CDR1 SGHDT and CDR2 YYEEEE. This TCR came from an adult with mismatch repair-deficient cancer. The chain is built from TRBV5-6 and TRBJ1-5; D may be TRBD1 (6 bases). The specimen was peripheral blood, collected approximately 71 weeks after starting pembrolizumab. The CDR3, as DNA: TGTGCCAGCAGCTCAGGGGATCAGCCCCAGCATTTT. Protein: CASSSGDQPQHF.